These 17 T cell receptor beta chains share one sample of origin, sequenced in a study of blood T cell repertoires in COVID-19. Assay used: immunoSEQ multiplex PCR; TCRdb lists only in-frame clones, some missing. The data contain approximately 220,000 clones, around four fifths of them seen just once; the ten biggest clones take up 27%. Sample: peripheral blood. All receptors derive from a man aged 40-55 years with acute or convalescent COVID-19.

The V call is TRBV28, the J call TRBJ1-6; 8 bases line up with TRBD1. In germline, CDR1 is MDHEN, CDR2 SYDVKM. This CDR3 comprises 14 residues. The ends lost 6 bases at V and 10 bases at J; junction bases unmatched: 8. CDR3 residues: CASRTGQGRSPLHF. The CDR3 DNA is TGTGCCAGCAGAACTGGACAGGGTAGATCACCCCTCCACTTT.

The V and J genes are TRBV7-9 and TRBJ1-1; no reliable D call. The CDR3 is made up of 16 amino acids. Trimming removed 4 bases from V and 0 bases from J, with 15 bases in between. Looked up from germline, CDR1 is SEHNR and CDR2 is FQNEAQ (reference sequence). CDR3 nucleotides: TGTGCCAGCAGCTCAGAACTCGGGATGATGAACACTGAAGCTTTCTTT. Amino acids: CASSSELGMMNTEAFF.

The genes are TRBV9 and TRBJ1-3; D unresolved. The germline V gene has CDR1 SGDLS and CDR2 YYNGEE. The V gene lost 0 bases and the J gene lost 2 bases, with 9 bases spanning the gap. The CDR3 loop spans 15 amino acids. CDR3 DNA sequence: TGTGCCAGCAGCGTAGATGGCAGGCCTGGAAACACCATATATTTT. Its translation is CASSVDGRPGNTIYF.

In this sample, this clone turned up a few times. The J gene is TRBJ1-1, the V gene TRBV5-1; no reliable D call. The CDR3 extends over 13 amino acids. Germline CDR1 SGHRS, CDR2 YFSETQ. Trimming removed 0 bases from V and 3 bases from J, with 6 bases in between. The CDR3 reads CASSLGADTEAFF. DNA of the CDR3: TGCGCCAGCAGCTTGGGGGCAGACACTGAAGCTTTCTTT.

The rearrangement joins TRBV21-1 to TRBJ1-5; the D segment call TRBD1 is taken from the table without a DNA check. TRBV21-1 is an annotated pseudogene. This CDR3 has 17 residues. CDR3 loop: CASSKRDPTGVGQPQHF. The CDR3 DNA reads TGTGCCAGCAGCAAAAGGGACCCGACAGGGGTAGGACAGCCCCAGCATTTT.

This rearrangement joins TRBV12-3 or TRBV12-4 to TRBJ1-5, with D uncertain. The CDR3 contains 13 residues. V gave up 3 bases and J gave up 2 bases, with 5 bases separating them. As DNA, the CDR3 is TGTGCCAGCAGTTTGTTAGGCAATCAGCCCCAGCATTTT. It yields the protein CASSLLGNQPQHF.

The chain is built from TRBV4-3 and TRBJ2-3, with TRBD2 identical over 9 bases. The ends lost 1 base at V and 2 bases at J; junction bases unmatched: 7. CDR3 length: 17 residues. Germline V gene lookup returns CDR1 LGHNA and CDR2 YSLEER. Here the CDR3 reads CASSQGLAGRNTDTQYF. CDR3 bases: TGCGCCAGCAGCCAAGGCCTAGCGGGGAGGAACACAGATACGCAGTATTTT.

This chain connects TRBV18 to TRBJ1-5; no clear D gene. Germline V gene sequence: CDR1 KGHSH, CDR2 LQKENI. The CDR3 sequence is 15 residues long. The germline V and J ends were trimmed by 4 bases and 4 bases, with 14 bases remaining between them. This CDR3 reads CASSQKQDFNQPQHF. CDR3 sequence (DNA): TGTGCCAGCTCACAGAAGCAGGACTTTAATCAGCCCCAGCATTTT. Variable domain in full (rest from reference TRBV18 and TRBJ1-5): NAGVMQNPRHLVRRRGQEARLRCSPMKGHSHVYWYRQLPEEGLKFMVYLQKENIIDESGMPKERFSAEFPKEGPSILRIQQVVRGDSAAYFCASSQKQDFNQPQHFGDGTRLSIL.

The rearrangement joins TRBV19 to TRBJ1-2; maybe TRBD1 (6 bases). Germline CDR1 is LNHDA and CDR2 is SQIVND (reference sequence). The CDR3 contains 17 residues. V was trimmed by 5 bases and J by 1 base, leaving 20 bases between them. CDR3 DNA: TGTGCCAGTAGTGAAGGAGGTGGGGGCCGGGTTAACTATGGCTACACCTTC. This gives the protein CASSEGGGGRVNYGYTF.

This clone appeared a few times. This chain links TRBV19 with TRBJ1-5; TRBD1 aligns across 8 bases. The length of the CDR3 is 14 residues. Germline CDR1 LNHDA, CDR2 SQIVND (reference sequence). Trimming took 6 bases from V and 7 from J; bases not matched to a gene: 8. CDR3 nucleotides: TGTGCCAGTAGCACCGACAGGGGTCGACAGCCCCAGCATTTT. Its translation: CASSTDRGRQPQHF.

This clone was counted a single time. The rearrangement joins TRBV12-5 to TRBJ2-1, with 8 bases matching TRBD1. Germline assignment: CDR1 LGHNT and CDR2 FRNRAP. The ends lost 6 bases at V and 6 bases at J; junction bases unmatched: 10. The CDR3 sequence is 15 residues long. In DNA form, the CDR3 reads TGTGCTAGTGGAACTGGACAGGGATGGAGCAATGAGCAGTTCTTC. This gives the protein CASGTGQGWSNEQFF.

On this clone: Within the sample, other DNA sequences also encode this same CDR3. V usage is TRBV11-2 and J usage is TRBJ1-2; TRBD1 matches at 8 bases. This CDR3 region has 13 residues. V dropped 4 bases and J dropped 5; count of bases not matched to a gene: 3. The V gene's germline CDR1 is SGHAT and CDR2 FQNNGV. The CDR3 DNA reads TGTGCCAGCAGCTCCGGACAGGGATATGGCTACACCTTC. Translated, it gives CASSSGQGYGYTF.

The CDR3 bases are TGTGCCAGTAGTATAAGCCCCAGCGGACCTACCTACGAGCAGTACTTC. Its protein is CASSISPSGPTYEQYF. The chain carries TRBV19 and TRBJ2-7, with D perhaps matching TRBD2 (5 bases). The CDR3 contains 16 residues. CDR1 and CDR2 from the germline V gene are LNHDA and SQIVND (reference sequence). Trimming removed 2 bases from V and 2 bases from J, with 16 bases in between. Using reference TRBV19 and TRBJ2-7 for the parts outside the CDR3, the full variable domain is DGGITQSPKYLFRKEGQNVTLSCEQNLNHDAMYWYRQDPGQGLRLIYYSQIVNDFQKGDIAEGYSVSREKKESFPLTVTSAQKNPTAFYLCASSISPSGPTYEQYFGPGTRLTVT.

CDR3 amino acids: CANNAGTGESEAFF. DNA of the CDR3: TGTGCCAACAACGCCGGGACAGGGGAATCTGAAGCTTTCTTT. The chain recombines TRBV10-3 with TRBJ1-1; 10 bases agree with TRBD1. From germline, CDR1 is ENHRY and CDR2 SYGVKD. J gave up 6 bases and V 10 bases, and 11 bases lay outside the gene matches. This CDR3 has 14 residues.

This clone appeared once. The V and J genes are TRBV7-9 and TRBJ1-1, with D possibly matching TRBD1 (5 bases). V lost 1 base to trimming and J lost 8 bases, with 11 bases between them. This CDR3 is built from 13 residues. Germline CDR1 and CDR2: SEHNR and FQNEAQ (reference sequence). The CDR3 reads CASSLGRDREAFF. CDR3 bases: TGTGCCAGCAGCTTAGGAAGAGACAGAGAAGCTTTCTTT.

The CDR3 DNA is TGTGCCAGCAGCCACGTCAGGGACAGGGCTCATGAGCAGTACTTC. This translates into CASSHVRDRAHEQYF. J is TRBJ2-7 and V is TRBV14; 9 bases fit TRBD1. This CDR3 contains 15 residues. V shed 3 bases, J shed 7 bases, and the junction held 10 bases outside the gene matches. Germline V gives CDR1 SGHDN, CDR2 FVKESK.

This chain links TRBV28 with TRBJ1-2, with 7 bases lining up with TRBD1. Germline V gene sequence: CDR1 MDHEN, CDR2 SYDVKM. The CDR3 spans 15 residues. V was clipped by 6 bases and J by 4 bases; unmatched bases: 11. CDR3 residues: CASSRPRQGAYGYTF. Written as DNA, the CDR3 is TGTGCCAGCAGCCGCCCACGACAGGGTGCCTATGGCTACACCTTC.